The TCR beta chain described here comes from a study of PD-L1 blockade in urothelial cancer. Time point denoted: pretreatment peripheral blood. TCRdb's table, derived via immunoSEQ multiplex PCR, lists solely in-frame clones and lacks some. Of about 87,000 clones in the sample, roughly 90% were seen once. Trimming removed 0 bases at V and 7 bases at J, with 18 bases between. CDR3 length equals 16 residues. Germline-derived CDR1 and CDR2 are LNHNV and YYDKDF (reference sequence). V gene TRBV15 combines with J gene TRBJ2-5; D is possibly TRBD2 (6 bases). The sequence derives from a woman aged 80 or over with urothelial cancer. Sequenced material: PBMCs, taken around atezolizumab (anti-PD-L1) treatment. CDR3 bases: TGTGCCACCAGCAGAGATCAAGGGACTCAAGAGGGGACCCAGTACTTC. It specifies CATSRDQGTQEGTQYF.